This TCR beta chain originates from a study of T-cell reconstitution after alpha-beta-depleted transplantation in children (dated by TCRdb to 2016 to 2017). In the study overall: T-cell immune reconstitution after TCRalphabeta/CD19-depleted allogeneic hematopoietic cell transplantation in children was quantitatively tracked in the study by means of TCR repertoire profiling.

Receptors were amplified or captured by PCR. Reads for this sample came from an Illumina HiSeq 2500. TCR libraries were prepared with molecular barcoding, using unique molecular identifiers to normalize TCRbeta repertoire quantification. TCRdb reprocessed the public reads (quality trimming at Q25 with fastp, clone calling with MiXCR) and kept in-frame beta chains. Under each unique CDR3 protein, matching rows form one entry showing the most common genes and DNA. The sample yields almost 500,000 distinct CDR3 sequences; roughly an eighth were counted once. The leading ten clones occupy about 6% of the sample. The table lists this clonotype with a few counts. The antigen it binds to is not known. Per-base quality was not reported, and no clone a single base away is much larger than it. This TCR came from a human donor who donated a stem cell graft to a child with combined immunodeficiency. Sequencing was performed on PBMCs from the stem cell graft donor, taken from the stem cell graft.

The CDR3 amino acid sequence is: CASSQMTARPSEQYF. The nucleotides are TGTGCCAGCAGCCAAATGACAGCGCGGCCCTCCGAGCAGTACTTC. Recombination connected TRBV3-1 to TRBJ2-7, with a weak D call of TRBD1 (5 bases match). The CDR3 sequence holds 15 residues, the cysteine and phenylalanine included. The CDR3 DNA has 45 bases and is translated from base 1. V is shortened by 2 bases, J by 6 bases, and the region joining them spans 17 bases. From the germline V gene (reference sequence), CDR1 is LGHDT and CDR2 is YNNKEL.